This TCR beta chain was documented in a study of T cell repertoires in cytomegalovirus infection. Study-level findings and limits: HLA-C-restricted CMV clonotypes gave the most frequent clonotype in two of eight donors. Carriage of CMV together with the relevant HLA was identifiable through cumulative public TCR beta family frequency.

TCRdb called the reads again in MiXCR, with one record for every CDR3 protein. Of about 200,000 distinct CDR3 sequences listed, roughly 9% are singletons. Trimming cost V 6 bases and J 2 bases; bases outside gene matches: 7. Per germline, CDR1 MNHEY and CDR2 SVGAGI. This CDR3 contains 14 residues. As for this clonotype: Its antigen is not identified.

The receptor was isolated from a human donor in good health (CMV status not recorded). Some clones in this sample may be carry-over from other donors' samples. The sequenced sample was PBMCs. V and J are TRBV6-5 and TRBJ2-7; 7 bases are shared with TRBD1. The CDR3 bases are TGTGCCAGCAGCCTCGACAGGGCACCCTACGAGCAGTACTTC. Its protein is CASSLDRAPYEQYF.